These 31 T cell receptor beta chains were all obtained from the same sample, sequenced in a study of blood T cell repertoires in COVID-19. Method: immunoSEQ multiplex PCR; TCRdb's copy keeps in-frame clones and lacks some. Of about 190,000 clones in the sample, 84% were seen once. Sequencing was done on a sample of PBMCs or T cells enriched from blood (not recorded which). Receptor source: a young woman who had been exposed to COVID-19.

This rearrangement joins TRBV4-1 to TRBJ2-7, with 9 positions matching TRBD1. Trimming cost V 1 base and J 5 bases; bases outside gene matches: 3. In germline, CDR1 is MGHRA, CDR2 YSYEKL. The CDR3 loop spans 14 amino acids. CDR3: CASSQVGDRDEQYF. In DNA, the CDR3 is TGCGCCAGCAGCCAAGTTGGGGACAGGGACGAGCAGTACTTC.

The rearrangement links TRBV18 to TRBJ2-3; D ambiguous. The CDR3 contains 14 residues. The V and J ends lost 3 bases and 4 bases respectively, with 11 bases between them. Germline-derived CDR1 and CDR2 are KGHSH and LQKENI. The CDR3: CASSPAVSPDTQYF. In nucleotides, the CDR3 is TGTGCCAGCTCACCGGCAGTATCTCCAGATACGCAGTATTTT. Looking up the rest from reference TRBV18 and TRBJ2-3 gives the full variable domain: NAGVMQNPRHLVRRRGQEARLRCSPMKGHSHVYWYRQLPEEGLKFMVYLQKENIIDESGMPKERFSAEFPKEGPSILRIQQVVRGDSAAYFCASSPAVSPDTQYFGPGTRLTVL.

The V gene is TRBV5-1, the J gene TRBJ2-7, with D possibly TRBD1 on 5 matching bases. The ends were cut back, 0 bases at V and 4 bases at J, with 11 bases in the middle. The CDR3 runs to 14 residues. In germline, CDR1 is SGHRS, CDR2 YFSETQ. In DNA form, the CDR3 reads TGCGCCAGCAGCTTGGCCGCCAGGGCGTACGAGCAGTACTTC. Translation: CASSLAARAYEQYF. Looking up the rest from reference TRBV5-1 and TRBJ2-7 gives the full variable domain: KAGVTQTPRYLIKTRGQQVTLSCSPISGHRSVSWYQQTPGQGLQFLFEYFSETQRNKGNFPGRFSGRQFSNSRSEMNVSTLELGDSALYLCASSLAARAYEQYFGPGTRLTVT.

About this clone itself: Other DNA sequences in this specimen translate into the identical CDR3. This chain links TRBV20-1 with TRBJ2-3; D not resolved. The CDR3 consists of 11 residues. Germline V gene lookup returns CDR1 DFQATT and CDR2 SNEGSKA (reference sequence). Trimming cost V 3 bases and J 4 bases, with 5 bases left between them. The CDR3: CSARFADTQYF. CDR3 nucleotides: TGCAGTGCTAGGTTCGCAGATACGCAGTATTTT.

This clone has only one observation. The CDR3: CASSEFRGGRYDTEAFF. CDR3 bases: TGTGCCAGCAGTGAATTCCGGGGGGGGCGGTACGACACTGAAGCTTTCTTT. The rearrangement uses TRBV25-1 and TRBJ1-1, with D maybe TRBD1 (6 bases). V shed 1 base and J shed 3 bases, with 18 bases lying between them. The CDR3 loop spans 17 amino acids. Per the germline V gene, CDR1 is MGHDK and CDR2 is SYGVNS. The full variable domain, completed using reference TRBV25-1 and TRBJ1-1, is EADIYQTPRYLVIGTGKKITLECSQTMGHDKMYWYQQDPGMELHLIHYSYGVNSTEKGDLSSESTVSRIRTEHFPLTLESARPSHTSQYLCASSEFRGGRYDTEAFFGQGTRLTVV.

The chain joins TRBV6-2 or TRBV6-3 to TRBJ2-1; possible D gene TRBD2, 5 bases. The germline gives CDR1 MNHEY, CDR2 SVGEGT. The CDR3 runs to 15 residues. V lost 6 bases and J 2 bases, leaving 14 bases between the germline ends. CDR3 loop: CASSQLGSPYNEQFF. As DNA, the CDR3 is TGTGCCAGCAGCCAACTAGGTAGCCCCTACAATGAGCAGTTCTTC.

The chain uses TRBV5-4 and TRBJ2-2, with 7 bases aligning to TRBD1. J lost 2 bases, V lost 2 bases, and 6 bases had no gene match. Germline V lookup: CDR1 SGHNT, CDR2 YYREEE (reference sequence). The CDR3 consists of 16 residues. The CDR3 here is CASSLGNRGNTGELFF. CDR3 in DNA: TGTGCCAGCAGCTTAGGTAACAGGGGCAACACCGGGGAGCTGTTTTTT. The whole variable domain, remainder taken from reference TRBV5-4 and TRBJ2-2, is ETGVTQSPTHLIKTRGQQVTLRCSSQSGHNTVSWYQQALGQGPQFIFQYYREEENGRGNFPPRFSGLQFPNYSSELNVNALELDDSALYLCASSLGNRGNTGELFFGEGSRLTVL.

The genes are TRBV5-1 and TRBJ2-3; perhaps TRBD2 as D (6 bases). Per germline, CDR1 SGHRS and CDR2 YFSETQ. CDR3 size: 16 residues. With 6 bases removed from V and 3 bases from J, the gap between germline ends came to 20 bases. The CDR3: CASTARRDLRTDTQYF. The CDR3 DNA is TGCGCCAGCACGGCACGGAGGGACCTGAGGACAGATACGCAGTATTTT.

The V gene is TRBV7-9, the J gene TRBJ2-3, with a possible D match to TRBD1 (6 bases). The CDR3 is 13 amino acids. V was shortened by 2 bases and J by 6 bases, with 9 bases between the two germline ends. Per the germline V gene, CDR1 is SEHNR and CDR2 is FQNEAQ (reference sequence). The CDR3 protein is CASSLLRGDTQYF. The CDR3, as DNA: TGTGCCAGCAGCTTACTCAGGGGTGATACGCAGTATTTT.

The CDR3 coding sequence is TGCAGCGTTGCCGGGGTCCCGGGACAGGGTAGCTCTGGGGCCAACGTCCTGACTTTC. Its translation is CSVAGVPGQGSSGANVLTF. This sequence joins TRBV29-1 and TRBJ2-6; 9 bases fit TRBD1. Germline CDR1 reads SQVTM; CDR2 reads ANQGSEA. This CDR3 has 19 amino acids. V trimming: 4 bases; J trimming: 0 bases; junction bases outside the gene matches: 13. The variable domain in full, with the rest retrieved from reference TRBV29-1 and TRBJ2-6, is SAVISQKPSRDICQRGTSLTIQCQVDSQVTMMFWYRQQPGQSLTLIATANQGSEATYESGFVIDKFPISRPNLTFSTLTVSNMSPEDSSIYLCSVAGVPGQGSSGANVLTFGAGSRLTVL.

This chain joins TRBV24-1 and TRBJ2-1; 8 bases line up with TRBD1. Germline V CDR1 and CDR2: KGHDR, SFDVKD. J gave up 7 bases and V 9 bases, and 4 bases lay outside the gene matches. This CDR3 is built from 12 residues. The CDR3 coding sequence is TGTGCCACCGGCGGACAGGGTAATGAGCAGTTCTTC. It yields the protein CATGGQGNEQFF.

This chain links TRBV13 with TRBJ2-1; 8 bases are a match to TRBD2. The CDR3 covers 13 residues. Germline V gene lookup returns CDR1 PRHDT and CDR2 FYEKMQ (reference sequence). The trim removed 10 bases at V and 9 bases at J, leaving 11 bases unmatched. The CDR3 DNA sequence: TGTGCCACCTCGGGACTAGTCGACCGTGAGCAGTTCTTC. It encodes CATSGLVDREQFF.

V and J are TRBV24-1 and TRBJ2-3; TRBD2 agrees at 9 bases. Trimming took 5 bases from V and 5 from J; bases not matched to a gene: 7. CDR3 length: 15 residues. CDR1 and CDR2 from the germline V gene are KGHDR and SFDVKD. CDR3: CATSAASGALDTQYF. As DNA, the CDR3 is TGTGCCACCAGTGCCGCTAGCGGGGCTTTAGATACGCAGTATTTT.

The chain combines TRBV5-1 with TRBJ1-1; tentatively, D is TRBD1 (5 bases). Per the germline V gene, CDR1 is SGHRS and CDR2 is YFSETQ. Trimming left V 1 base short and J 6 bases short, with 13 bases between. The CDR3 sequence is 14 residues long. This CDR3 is CASSLSQGGAEAFF. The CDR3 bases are TGCGCCAGCAGCTTGTCCCAGGGAGGGGCTGAAGCTTTCTTT.

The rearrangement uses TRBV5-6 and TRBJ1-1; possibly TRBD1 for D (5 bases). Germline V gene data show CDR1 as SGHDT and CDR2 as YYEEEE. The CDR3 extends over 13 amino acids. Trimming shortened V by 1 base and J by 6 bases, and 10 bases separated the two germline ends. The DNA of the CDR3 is TGTGCCAGCAGCTTGAGGGGCGCCGCTGAAGCTTTCTTT. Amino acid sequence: CASSLRGAAEAFF.

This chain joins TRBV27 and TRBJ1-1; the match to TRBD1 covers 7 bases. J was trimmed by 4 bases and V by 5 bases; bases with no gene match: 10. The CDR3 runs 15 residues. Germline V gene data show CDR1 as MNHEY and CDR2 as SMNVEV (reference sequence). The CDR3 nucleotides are TGTGCCAGCAGTATCAACCGGCAGGGGGGCACTGAAGCTTTCTTT. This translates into CASSINRQGGTEAFF.

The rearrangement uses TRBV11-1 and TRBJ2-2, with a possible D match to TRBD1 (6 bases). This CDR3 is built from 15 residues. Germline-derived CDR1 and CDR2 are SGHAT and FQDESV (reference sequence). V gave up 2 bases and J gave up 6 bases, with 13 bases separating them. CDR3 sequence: CASSLRGKEAGELFF. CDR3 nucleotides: TGTGCCAGCAGCTTAAGGGGGAAGGAAGCCGGGGAGCTGTTTTTT.

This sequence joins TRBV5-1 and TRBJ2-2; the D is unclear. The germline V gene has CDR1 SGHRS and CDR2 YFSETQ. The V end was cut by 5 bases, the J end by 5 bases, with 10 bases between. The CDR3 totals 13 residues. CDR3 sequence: CASRVKETGELFF. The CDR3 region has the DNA TGCGCCAGCAGGGTAAAGGAGACCGGGGAGCTGTTTTTT.

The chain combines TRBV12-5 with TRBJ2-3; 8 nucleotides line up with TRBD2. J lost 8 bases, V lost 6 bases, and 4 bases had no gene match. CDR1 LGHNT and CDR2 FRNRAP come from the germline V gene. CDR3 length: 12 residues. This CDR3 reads CASGPTSGTQYF. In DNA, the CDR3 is TGTGCTAGTGGCCCCACTAGCGGTACGCAGTATTTT.

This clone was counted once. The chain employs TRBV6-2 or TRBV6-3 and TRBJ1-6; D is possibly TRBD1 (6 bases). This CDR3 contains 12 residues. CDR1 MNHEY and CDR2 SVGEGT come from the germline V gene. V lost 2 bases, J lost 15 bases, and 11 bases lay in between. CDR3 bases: TGTGCCAGCAGTTACCCCAGGGGCAACCTCCACTTT. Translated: CASSYPRGNLHF.

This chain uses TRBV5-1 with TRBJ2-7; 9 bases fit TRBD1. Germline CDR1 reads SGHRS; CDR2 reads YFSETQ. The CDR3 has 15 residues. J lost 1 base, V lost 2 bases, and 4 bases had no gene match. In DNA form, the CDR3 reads TGCGCCAGCAGCTTACAGGGGGCTAGGTCCTACGAGCAGTACTTC. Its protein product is CASSLQGARSYEQYF.

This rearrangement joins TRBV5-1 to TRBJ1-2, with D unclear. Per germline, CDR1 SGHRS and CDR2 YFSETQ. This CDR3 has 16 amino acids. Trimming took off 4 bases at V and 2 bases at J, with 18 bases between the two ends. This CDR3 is CASSPFSQIQNYGYTF. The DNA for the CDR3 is TGCGCCAGCAGCCCCTTCTCACAGATTCAAAACTATGGCTACACCTTC.

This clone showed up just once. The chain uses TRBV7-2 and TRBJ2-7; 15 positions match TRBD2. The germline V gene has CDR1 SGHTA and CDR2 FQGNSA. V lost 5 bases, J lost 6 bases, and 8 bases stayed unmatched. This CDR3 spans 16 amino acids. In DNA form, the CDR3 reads TGTGCCAGCAGCCCGGGACTAGCGGGGGGACTTGGCGAGCAGTACTTC. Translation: CASSPGLAGGLGEQYF.

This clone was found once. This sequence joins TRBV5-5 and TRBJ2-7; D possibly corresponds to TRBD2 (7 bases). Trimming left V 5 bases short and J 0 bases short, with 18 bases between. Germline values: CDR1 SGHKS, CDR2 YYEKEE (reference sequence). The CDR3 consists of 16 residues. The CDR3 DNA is TGTGCCAGCAGTTTCGCGGCGGGGGCTAGCTCCTACGAGCAGTACTTC. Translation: CASSFAAGASSYEQYF.

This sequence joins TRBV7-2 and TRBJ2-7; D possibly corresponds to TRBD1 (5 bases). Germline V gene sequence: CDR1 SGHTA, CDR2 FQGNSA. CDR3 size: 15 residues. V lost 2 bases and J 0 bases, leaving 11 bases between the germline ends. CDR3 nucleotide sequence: TGTGCCAGCAGCTTAACAGGACGTGGCTCCTACGAGCAGTACTTC. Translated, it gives CASSLTGRGSYEQYF.

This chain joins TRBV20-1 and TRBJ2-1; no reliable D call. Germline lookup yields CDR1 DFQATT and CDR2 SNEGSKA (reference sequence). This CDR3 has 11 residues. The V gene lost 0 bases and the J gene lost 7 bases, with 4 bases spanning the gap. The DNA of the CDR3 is TGCAGTGCTAGAGATTCAAATGAGCAGTTCTTC. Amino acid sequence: CSARDSNEQFF.

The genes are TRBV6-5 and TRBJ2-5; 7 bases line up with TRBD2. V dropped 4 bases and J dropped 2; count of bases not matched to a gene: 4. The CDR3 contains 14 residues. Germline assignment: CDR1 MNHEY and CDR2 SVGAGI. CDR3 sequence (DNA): TGTGCCAGCAGTTCTCCGGGGGGACAAGAGACCCAGTACTTC. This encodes CASSSPGGQETQYF.

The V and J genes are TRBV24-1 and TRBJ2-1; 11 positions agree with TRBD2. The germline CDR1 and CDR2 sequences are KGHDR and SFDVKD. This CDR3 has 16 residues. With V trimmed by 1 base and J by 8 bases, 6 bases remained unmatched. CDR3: CATSDFASGGLDEQFF. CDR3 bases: TGTGCCACCAGTGATTTCGCTAGCGGGGGGCTGGATGAGCAGTTCTTC.

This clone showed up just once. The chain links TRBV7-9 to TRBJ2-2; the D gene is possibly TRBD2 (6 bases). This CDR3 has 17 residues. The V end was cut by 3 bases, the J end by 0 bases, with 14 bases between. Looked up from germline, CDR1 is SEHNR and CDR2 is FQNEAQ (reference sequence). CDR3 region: CASSLEWGLSNTGELFF. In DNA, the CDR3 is TGTGCCAGCAGCTTGGAATGGGGACTGTCGAACACCGGGGAGCTGTTTTTT.

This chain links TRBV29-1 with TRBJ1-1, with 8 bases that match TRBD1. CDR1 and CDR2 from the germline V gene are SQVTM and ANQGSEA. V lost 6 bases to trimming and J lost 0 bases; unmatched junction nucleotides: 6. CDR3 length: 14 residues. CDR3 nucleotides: TGCAGCGTCGACTTGACAGGGGTGAACACTGAAGCTTTCTTT. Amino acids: CSVDLTGVNTEAFF.

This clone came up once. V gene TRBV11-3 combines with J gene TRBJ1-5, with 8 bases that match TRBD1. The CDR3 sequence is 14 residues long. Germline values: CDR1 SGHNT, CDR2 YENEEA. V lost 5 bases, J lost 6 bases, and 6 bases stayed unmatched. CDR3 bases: TGTGCCAGCAGCCGTGGACAGGGAAGTCAGCCCCAGCATTTT. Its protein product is CASSRGQGSQPQHF.